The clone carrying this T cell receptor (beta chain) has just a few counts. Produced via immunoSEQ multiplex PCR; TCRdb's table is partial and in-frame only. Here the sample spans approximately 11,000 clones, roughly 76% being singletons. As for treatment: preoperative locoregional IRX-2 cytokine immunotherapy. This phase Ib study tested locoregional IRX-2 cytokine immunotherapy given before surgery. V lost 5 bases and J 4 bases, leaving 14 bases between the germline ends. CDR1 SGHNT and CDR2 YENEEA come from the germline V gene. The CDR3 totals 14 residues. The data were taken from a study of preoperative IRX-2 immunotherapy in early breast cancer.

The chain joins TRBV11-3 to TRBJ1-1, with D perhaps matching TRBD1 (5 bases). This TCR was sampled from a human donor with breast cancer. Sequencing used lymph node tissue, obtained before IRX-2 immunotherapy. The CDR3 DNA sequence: TGTGCCAGCAGCGTTAGACAGACGCCCACTGAAGCTTTCTTT. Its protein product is CASSVRQTPTEAFF.